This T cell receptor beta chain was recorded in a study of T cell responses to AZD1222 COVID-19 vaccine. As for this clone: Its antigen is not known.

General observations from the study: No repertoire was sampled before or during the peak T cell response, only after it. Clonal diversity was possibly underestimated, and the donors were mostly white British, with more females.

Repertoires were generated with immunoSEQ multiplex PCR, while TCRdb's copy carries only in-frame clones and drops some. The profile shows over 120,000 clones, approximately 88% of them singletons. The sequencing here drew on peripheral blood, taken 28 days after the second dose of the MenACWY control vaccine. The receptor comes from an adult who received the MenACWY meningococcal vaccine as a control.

The CDR3 region is CAISDRAGGTYNEQFF. For the CDR3, the DNA is TGTGCCATCAGCGACCGGGCGGGCGGAACCTACAATGAGCAGTTCTTC. The chain couples TRBV10-3 to TRBJ2-1; D may be TRBD2 (5 bases). The CDR3 extends over 16 amino acids. V was trimmed by 6 bases and J by 2 bases, leaving 17 bases between them. Germline assignment: CDR1 ENHRY and CDR2 SYGVKD.